Shown below are 18 T cell receptor beta chains from a single sample sequenced in a study of shared clonotypes between healthy human individuals. Generated by immunoSEQ multiplex PCR, the TCRdb table keeps only in-frame clones and is missing some. The sample gives around 530,000 clones, about 80% of which show up once; approximately 12% is in the top ten. Input material: PBMCs. Receptor source: a middle-aged woman in good health. Some clones in this sample may be carry-over from other donors' samples.

Points on this clone: At the DNA level, this CDR3 is encoded by other sequences in the same sample as well. The V and J genes are TRBV7-9 and TRBJ1-5; D call uncertain. V shed 1 base and J shed 1 base, with 2 bases lying between them. This CDR3 has 13 amino acids. CDR1 and CDR2 from the germline V gene are SEHNR and FQNEAQ (reference sequence). CDR3 sequence (DNA): TGTGCCAGCAGCTTAGACAGCAATCAGCCCCAGCATTTT. Translation gives CASSLDSNQPQHF.

The J gene is TRBJ1-1, the V gene TRBV6-5; no clear D gene. V shed 5 bases and J shed 1 base, with 11 bases lying between them. This CDR3 has 14 residues. The germline V gene encodes CDR1 MNHEY and CDR2 SVGAGI. CDR3 bases: TGTGCCAGCAGTCAGCCCGGAGGGAACACTGAAGCTTTCTTT. This sequence encodes CASSQPGGNTEAFF.

The chain employs TRBV6-5 and TRBJ2-7, with TRBD1 matching 7 bases. Germline lookup yields CDR1 MNHEY and CDR2 SVGAGI. J was trimmed by 0 bases and V by 4 bases; bases with no gene match: 3. This CDR3 is built from 14 residues. The CDR3 sequence: CASSSQGSSYEQYF. The CDR3 bases are TGTGCCAGCAGTTCACAGGGGAGCTCCTACGAGCAGTACTTC.

The V call is TRBV11-1, the J call TRBJ2-1; 11 bases map to TRBD2. Germline assignment: CDR1 SGHAT and CDR2 FQDESV (reference sequence). Trimming at V came to 2 bases and at J to 5 bases, leaving 8 bases not matched to a gene. The CDR3 consists of 17 residues. CDR3 residues: CASSLRLAGGPNNEQFF. As DNA, the CDR3 is TGTGCCAGCAGCTTAAGGCTAGCGGGAGGTCCTAACAATGAGCAGTTCTTC.

The CDR3 protein is CASSHGGQPQHF. Written as DNA, the CDR3 is TGTGCCAGCAGCCATGGGGGTCAGCCCCAGCATTTT. The chain has TRBV11-2 and TRBJ1-5, with D maybe TRBD1 (5 bases). The V end was cut by 5 bases, the J end by 6 bases, with 8 bases between. The V gene's germline CDR1 is SGHAT and CDR2 FQNNGV. The CDR3 covers 12 residues.

The CDR3 bases are TGTGCCAGCAGTGACTCATACAATGAGCAGTTCTTC. Translated, it gives CASSDSYNEQFF. The chain combines TRBV2 with TRBJ2-1; the D is unclear. Deletions cut 3 bases from V and 4 bases from J, with 4 bases between. The CDR3 consists of 12 residues. From germline, CDR1 is SNHLY and CDR2 FYNNEI.

The chain has TRBV7-9 and TRBJ2-5; 8 bases are shared with TRBD2. This CDR3 comprises 15 residues. V lost 1 base to trimming and J lost 4 bases; unmatched junction nucleotides: 5. The germline CDR1 and CDR2 sequences are SEHNR and FQNEAQ (reference sequence). The CDR3 region is CASSLGAGARETQYF. In nucleotides, the CDR3 is TGTGCCAGCAGCTTAGGAGCGGGAGCGCGAGAGACCCAGTACTTC. Together with reference TRBV7-9 and TRBJ2-5, the CDR3 gives the full variable domain: DTGVSQNPRHKITKRGQNVTFRCDPISEHNRLYWYRQTLGQGPEFLTYFQNEAQLEKSRLLSDRFSAERPKGSFSTLEIQRTEQGDSAMYLCASSLGAGARETQYFGPGTRLLVL.

This chain links TRBV7-8 with TRBJ2-7; 8 nucleotides agree with TRBD2. J was trimmed by 6 bases and V by 4 bases; bases with no gene match: 14. CDR3 length equals 16 residues. The germline V gene encodes CDR1 SGHVS and CDR2 FQNEAQ. The CDR3 sequence is CASSSRRVAGSFEQYF. The CDR3 bases are TGTGCCAGCAGCTCCCGTCGGGTAGCGGGATCTTTCGAGCAGTACTTC.

The chain recombines TRBV18 with TRBJ2-7; D is unresolved. This CDR3 is built from 15 residues. Trimming took 1 base from V and 0 from J, leaving 10 bases between them. Germline values: CDR1 KGHSH, CDR2 LQKENI. The CDR3 DNA follows: TGTGCCAGCTCACCACGACAACCGGGCTCCTACGAGCAGTACTTC. This gives the protein CASSPRQPGSYEQYF.

CDR3 nucleotide sequence: TGTGCCAGCAGCTTAACGAGCCAGGATGACGATACGCAGTATTTT. Translating gives CASSLTSQDDDTQYF. The rearrangement uses TRBV7-3 and TRBJ2-3; D not resolved. Germline CDR1 reads SGHTA; CDR2 reads FQGTGA. V dropped 0 bases and J dropped 6 bases, with 13 bases sitting between them. The CDR3 runs to 15 residues.

This clone has just a few counts. This chain links TRBV6-1 with TRBJ1-1, with a possible D match to TRBD1 (6 bases). The V gene lost 7 bases and the J gene lost 5 bases, with 17 bases spanning the gap. This CDR3 is 14 amino acids long. CDR1 MNHNS and CDR2 SASEGT come from the germline V gene. The CDR3 DNA reads TGTGCCAGCACCTCGAGGGGGACGGCGACTGAAGCTTTCTTT. Encoded protein: CASTSRGTATEAFF.

This chain uses TRBV9 with TRBJ2-7; 11 bases match TRBD2. The CDR3 length is 15 residues. V trimming: 1 base; J trimming: 2 bases; junction bases outside the gene matches: 2. Germline V gene sequence: CDR1 SGDLS, CDR2 YYNGEE. CDR3 sequence reads: CASSVTSGGTYEQYF. The DNA for the CDR3 is TGTGCCAGCAGCGTAACTAGCGGGGGTACCTACGAGCAGTACTTC.

This chain connects TRBV19 to TRBJ1-5; D unclear. The CDR3 has 14 amino acids. V was pared by 11 bases and J by 2 bases, with 16 bases between. The germline V gene has CDR1 LNHDA and CDR2 SQIVND (reference sequence). The DNA of the CDR3 is TGTGCCCCGGACGCGGGAGCGGGCAATCAGCCCCAGCATTTT. Residues: CAPDAGAGNQPQHF. The full variable domain, in which reference TRBV19 and TRBJ1-5 provide the parts outside the CDR3, is DGGITQSPKYLFRKEGQNVTLSCEQNLNHDAMYWYRQDPGQGLRLIYYSQIVNDFQKGDIAEGYSVSREKKESFPLTVTSAQKNPTAFYLCAPDAGAGNQPQHFGDGTRLSIL.

The rearrangement links TRBV11-2 to TRBJ1-5; D gene uncertain. The germline gives CDR1 SGHAT, CDR2 FQNNGV. The CDR3 contains 13 residues. Trimming left V 5 bases short and J 1 base short, with 6 bases between. Here the CDR3 reads CASSRESNQPQHF. For the CDR3, the DNA is TGTGCCAGCAGCCGAGAGAGCAATCAGCCCCAGCATTTT. The full variable domain, rest sourced from reference TRBV11-2 and TRBJ1-5, is EAGVAQSPRYKIIEKRQSVAFWCNPISGHATLYWYQQILGQGPKLLIQFQNNGVVDDSQLPKDRFSAERLKGVDSTLKIQPAKLEDSAVYLCASSRESNQPQHFGDGTRLSIL.

Written as DNA, the CDR3 is TGTGCCAGCAGCCAAGGGGGCGGTGAAGCCGGGGAGCTGTTTTTT. This gives the protein CASSQGGGEAGELFF. The chain joins TRBV4-2 to TRBJ2-2; maybe TRBD1 (5 bases). Looked up from germline, CDR1 is LGHNA and CDR2 is YNFKEQ. Trimming left V 1 base short and J 6 bases short, with 12 bases between. The CDR3 covers 15 residues.

This chain uses TRBV2 with TRBJ1-2, with TRBD1 as a possible D gene (6 bases). The V end lost 3 bases, the J end lost 5 bases, and 16 bases lay between the germline ends. Germline V gene sequence: CDR1 SNHLY, CDR2 FYNNEI. This CDR3 region has 15 residues. The CDR3 DNA reads as TGTGCCAGCAGTGACCCAGGGGAGGATCAGTATGGCTACACCTTC. As protein: CASSDPGEDQYGYTF.

This clone was seen a handful of times. The V call is TRBV7-2, the J call TRBJ1-1; D may be TRBD1 (6 bases). Between the trimmed V and J ends, which lost 4 bases and 3 bases, there was a span of 12 bases. This CDR3 has 14 amino acids. Germline V gene data show CDR1 as SGHTA and CDR2 as FQGNSA. The CDR3: CASSSITGYTEAFF. For the CDR3, the DNA is TGTGCCAGCAGCTCAATAACAGGGTACACTGAAGCTTTCTTT.

The rearrangement uses TRBV28 and TRBJ2-3; TRBD2 matches at 12 bases. The J segment lost 1 base and the V segment lost 6 bases, leaving 5 bases of the junction unmatched. Per the germline V gene, CDR1 is MDHEN and CDR2 is SYDVKM. The CDR3 sequence is 16 residues long. CDR3 bases: TGTGCCAGCAGCGACCTAGCGGGAGGGGGCACAGATACGCAGTATTTT. This gives the protein CASSDLAGGGTDTQYF.